This T cell receptor beta chain was profiled in a study of cytomegalovirus exposure and HLA in healthy donors. Across the whole study: In a previous analysis, 95 million to 130 million unique TCR beta sequences were found from some 180 million T cells. General observations from the study: Later analysis demonstrated an association between a missense DCLRE1C variant and TCR beta V- and J-gene trimming. Presence/absence comparisons presumed near-even sequencing depth among donors.

A note on this clone: The target antigen is unknown.

Germline CDR1 is MNHNS and CDR2 is SASEGT. V lost 6 bases and J lost 5; bases outside the gene matches: 9. This CDR3 is built from 14 residues. The PCR was carried out with 60 Vbeta primers and 13 Jbeta primers. The protocol was immunoSEQ multiplex PCR, while the TCRdb copy is restricted to in-frame clones and leaves out a portion. The sample includes just under 80,000 clones. The donors (healthy individuals) were bone marrow donors. What was sequenced was PBMCs. The source is a man aged 18 to 29 in good health and CMV-seropositive. The rearrangement links TRBV6-1 to TRBJ2-5; 7 bases are a match to TRBD2. This CDR3 is CASSPGRGGETQYF. In nucleotides, the CDR3 is TGTGCCAGCAGCCCCGGACGGGGAGGGGAGACCCAGTACTTC.